This TCR beta chain was identified during a study of monozygotic twins with inflammatory bowel disease. Researchers generated cDNA in eight separate reactions per sample. TCRdb reprocessed the 5' RACE reads, with one entry per CDR3 protein and no DNA. Here the sample table reports approximately 400,000 distinct CDR3 sequences. CDR1 SGHRS and CDR2 YFSETQ come from the germline V gene. The CDR3 is 15 amino acids. The sample taken for sequencing was blood. V usage is TRBV5-1 and J usage is TRBJ2-5; TCRdb calls TRBD1, which cannot be checked without DNA. This clonotype originated in a human donor with ulcerative colitis or Crohn's disease, or a healthy co-twin of an affected twin (not recorded which). The CDR3 region is CASSADVAGRSTQYF. The full variable domain, with the rest looked up from reference TRBV5-1 and TRBJ2-5, is KAGVTQTPRYLIKTRGQQVTLSCSPISGHRSVSWYQQTPGQGLQFLFEYFSETQRNKGNFPGRFSGRQFSNSRSEMNVSTLELGDSALYLCASSADVAGRSTQYFGPGTRLLVL.